This TCR beta chain was sequenced for a study of shared clonotypes between healthy human individuals. Germline CDR1 and CDR2: MDHEN and SYDVKM. This CDR3 is built from 15 residues. Losses at the gene ends were 6 bases for V and 4 bases for J; bases not matched to a gene: 9. The study, taken as a whole, reports: Large depth notwithstanding, sorted-subset sequencing proved incomplete by rarefaction. It was anticipated that sequencing depth would influence how many clonotypes donors shared.

Regarding this clone: Its cognate antigen is unknown.

Clones were read by immunoSEQ multiplex PCR, and TCRdb kept only the in-frame ones, dropping some. This table has 2 million to 2.5 million clones, more than 80% appearing once. All donors were Caucasian adults living in Nashville, Tennessee. Splitting the CD4+ cells yielded a CD45RA+ naive subset and a CD45RA-negative memory subset. The chain joins TRBV28 to TRBJ2-1; 7 bases align to TRBD1. The clonotype originates from a young man in good health. Some clones in this sample may be carry-over from other donors' samples. What was sequenced was naive CD4+ T cells from PBMCs. The subset denotes: CD45RA+ positively selected. CDR3 region: CASSLRTGHYNEQFF. For the CDR3, the DNA is TGTGCCAGCAGCCTTCGGACAGGCCATTACAATGAGCAGTTCTTC.